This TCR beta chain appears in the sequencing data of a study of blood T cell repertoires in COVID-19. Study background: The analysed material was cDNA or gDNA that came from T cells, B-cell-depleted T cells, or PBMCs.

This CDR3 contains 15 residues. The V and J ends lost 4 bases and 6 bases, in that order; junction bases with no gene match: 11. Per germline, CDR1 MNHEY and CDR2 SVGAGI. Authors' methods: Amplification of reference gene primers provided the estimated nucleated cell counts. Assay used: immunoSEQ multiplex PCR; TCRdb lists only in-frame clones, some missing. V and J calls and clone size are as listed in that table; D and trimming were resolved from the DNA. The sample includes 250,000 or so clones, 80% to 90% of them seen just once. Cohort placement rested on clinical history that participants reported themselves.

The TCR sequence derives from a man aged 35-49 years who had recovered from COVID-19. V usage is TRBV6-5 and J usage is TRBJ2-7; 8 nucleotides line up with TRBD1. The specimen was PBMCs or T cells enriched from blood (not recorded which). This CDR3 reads CASSSLSGQGGEQYF. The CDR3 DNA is TGTGCCAGCAGTTCCCTCTCCGGACAGGGTGGCGAGCAGTACTTC.